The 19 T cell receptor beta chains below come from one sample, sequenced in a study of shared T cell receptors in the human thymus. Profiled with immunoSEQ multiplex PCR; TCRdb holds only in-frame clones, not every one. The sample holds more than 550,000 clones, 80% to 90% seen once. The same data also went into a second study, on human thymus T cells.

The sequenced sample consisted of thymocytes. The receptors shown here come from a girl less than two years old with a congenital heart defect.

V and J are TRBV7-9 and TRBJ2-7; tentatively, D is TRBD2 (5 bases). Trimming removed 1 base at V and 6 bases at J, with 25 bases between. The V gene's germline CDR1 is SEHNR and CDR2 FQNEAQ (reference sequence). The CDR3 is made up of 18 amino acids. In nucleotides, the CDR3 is TGTGCCAGCAGCTTAGGCCCGGACGGGGTACCACGATACTTCGAGCAGTACTTC. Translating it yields CASSLGPDGVPRYFEQYF.

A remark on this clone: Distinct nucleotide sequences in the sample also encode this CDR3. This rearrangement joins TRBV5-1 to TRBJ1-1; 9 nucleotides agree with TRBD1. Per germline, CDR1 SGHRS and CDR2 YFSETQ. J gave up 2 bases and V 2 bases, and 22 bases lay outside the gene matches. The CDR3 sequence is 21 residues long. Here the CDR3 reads CASSLGEKHTGTGTKNTEAFF. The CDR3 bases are TGCGCCAGCAGCTTAGGAGAAAAGCATACCGGGACAGGGACCAAAAACACTGAAGCTTTCTTT.

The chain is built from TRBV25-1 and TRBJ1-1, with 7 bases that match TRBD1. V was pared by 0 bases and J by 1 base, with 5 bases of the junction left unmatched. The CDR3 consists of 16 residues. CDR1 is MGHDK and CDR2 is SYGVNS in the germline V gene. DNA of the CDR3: TGTGCCAGCAGTGAATATGGCCAGGGGGAGAACACTGAAGCTTTCTTT. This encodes CASSEYGQGENTEAFF.

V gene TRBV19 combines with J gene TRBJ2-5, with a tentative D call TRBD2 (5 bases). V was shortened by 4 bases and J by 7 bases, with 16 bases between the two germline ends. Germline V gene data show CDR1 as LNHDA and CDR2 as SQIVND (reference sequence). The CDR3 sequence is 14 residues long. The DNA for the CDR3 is TGTGCCAGTAGTACAAGTACGGGGTTAGGGACCCAGTACTTC. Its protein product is CASSTSTGLGTQYF.

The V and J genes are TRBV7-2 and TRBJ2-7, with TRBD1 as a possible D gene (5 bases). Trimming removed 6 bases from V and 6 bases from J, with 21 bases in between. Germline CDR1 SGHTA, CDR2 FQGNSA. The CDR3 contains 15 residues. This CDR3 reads CASRSIPNRGLEQYF. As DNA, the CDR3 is TGTGCCAGCAGGAGCATTCCTAATAGGGGCCTCGAGCAGTACTTC.

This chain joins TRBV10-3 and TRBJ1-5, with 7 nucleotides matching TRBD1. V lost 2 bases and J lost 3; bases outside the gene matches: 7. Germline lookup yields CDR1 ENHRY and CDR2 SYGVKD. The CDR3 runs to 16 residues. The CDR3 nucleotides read TGTGCCATCAGTGAGACCCGACAGGGTTACAATCAGCCCCAGCATTTT. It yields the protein CAISETRQGYNQPQHF.

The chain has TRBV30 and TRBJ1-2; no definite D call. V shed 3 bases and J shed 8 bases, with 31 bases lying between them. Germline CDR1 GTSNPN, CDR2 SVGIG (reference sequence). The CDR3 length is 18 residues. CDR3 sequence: CAWRWAGSEDLLYRGYTF. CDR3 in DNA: TGTGCCTGGAGGTGGGCTGGGTCGGAGGACCTTTTGTATAGGGGCTACACCTTC.

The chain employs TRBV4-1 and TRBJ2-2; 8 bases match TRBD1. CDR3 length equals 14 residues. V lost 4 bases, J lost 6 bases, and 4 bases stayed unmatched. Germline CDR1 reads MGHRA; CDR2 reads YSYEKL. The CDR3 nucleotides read TGCGCCAGCAGCCCGGGACAGGCGGCCGGGGAGCTGTTTTTT. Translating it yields CASSPGQAAGELFF.

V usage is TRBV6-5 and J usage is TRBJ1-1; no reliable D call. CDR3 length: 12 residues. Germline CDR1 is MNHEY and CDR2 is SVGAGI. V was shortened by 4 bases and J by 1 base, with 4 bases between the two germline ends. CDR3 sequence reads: CASSFRNTEAFF. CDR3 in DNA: TGTGCCAGCAGTTTTCGGAACACTGAAGCTTTCTTT.

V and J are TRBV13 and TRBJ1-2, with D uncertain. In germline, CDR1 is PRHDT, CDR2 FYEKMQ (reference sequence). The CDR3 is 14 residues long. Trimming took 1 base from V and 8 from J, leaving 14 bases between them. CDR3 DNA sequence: TGTGCCAGCAGCTTAGATAGACATATAGAGGGCTACACCTTC. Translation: CASSLDRHIEGYTF.

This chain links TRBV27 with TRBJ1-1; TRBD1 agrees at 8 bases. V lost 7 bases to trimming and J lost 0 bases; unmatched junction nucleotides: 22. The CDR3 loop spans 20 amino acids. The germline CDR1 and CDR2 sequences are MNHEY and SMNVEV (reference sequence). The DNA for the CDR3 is TGTGCCAGCACGTCGAGAGAAAAAAACGGGACAGGCGGGATGAACACTGAAGCTTTCTTT. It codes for CASTSREKNGTGGMNTEAFF.

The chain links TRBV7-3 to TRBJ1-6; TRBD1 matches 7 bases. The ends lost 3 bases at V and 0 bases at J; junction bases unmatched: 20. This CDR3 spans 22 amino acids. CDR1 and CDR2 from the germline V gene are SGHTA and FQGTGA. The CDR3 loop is CASSLLPRDRSTPSSYNSPLHF. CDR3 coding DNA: TGTGCCAGCAGCTTGCTGCCCCGGGACAGAAGCACTCCGAGCTCCTATAATTCACCCCTCCACTTT.

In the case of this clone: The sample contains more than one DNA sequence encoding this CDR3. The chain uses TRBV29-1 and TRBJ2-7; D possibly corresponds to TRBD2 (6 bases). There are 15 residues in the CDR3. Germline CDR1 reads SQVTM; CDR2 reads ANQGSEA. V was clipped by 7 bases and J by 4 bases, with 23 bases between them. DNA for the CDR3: TGCAGCGGGGGGGACCGGGACTCCCCGTTTTACGAGCAGTACTTC. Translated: CSGGDRDSPFYEQYF.

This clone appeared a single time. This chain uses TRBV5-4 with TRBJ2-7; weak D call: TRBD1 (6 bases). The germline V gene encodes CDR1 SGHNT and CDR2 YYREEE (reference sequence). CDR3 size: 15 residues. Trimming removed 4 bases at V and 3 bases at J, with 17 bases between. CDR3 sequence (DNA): TGTGCCAGCAGCCCCGAACCGAGGGGGAGCTACGAGCAGTACTTC. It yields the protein CASSPEPRGSYEQYF.

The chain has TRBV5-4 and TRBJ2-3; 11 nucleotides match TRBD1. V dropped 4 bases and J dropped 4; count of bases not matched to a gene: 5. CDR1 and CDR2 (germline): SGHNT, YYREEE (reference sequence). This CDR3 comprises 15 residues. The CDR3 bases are TGTGCCAGCAGCGAGGACAGGGGGCTTGCAGATACGCAGTATTTT. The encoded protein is CASSEDRGLADTQYF. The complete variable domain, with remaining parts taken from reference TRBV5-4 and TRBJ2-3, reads ETGVTQSPTHLIKTRGQQVTLRCSSQSGHNTVSWYQQALGQGPQFIFQYYREEENGRGNFPPRFSGLQFPNYSSELNVNALELDDSALYLCASSEDRGLADTQYFGPGTRLTVL.

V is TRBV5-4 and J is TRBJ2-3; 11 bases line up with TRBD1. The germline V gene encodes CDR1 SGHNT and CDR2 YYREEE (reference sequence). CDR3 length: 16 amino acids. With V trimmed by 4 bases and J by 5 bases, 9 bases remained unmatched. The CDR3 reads CASSLRDRGSEDTQYF. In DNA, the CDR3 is TGTGCCAGCAGCCTAAGGGACAGGGGGTCTGAAGATACGCAGTATTTT. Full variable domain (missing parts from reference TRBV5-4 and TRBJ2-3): ETGVTQSPTHLIKTRGQQVTLRCSSQSGHNTVSWYQQALGQGPQFIFQYYREEENGRGNFPPRFSGLQFPNYSSELNVNALELDDSALYLCASSLRDRGSEDTQYFGPGTRLTVL.

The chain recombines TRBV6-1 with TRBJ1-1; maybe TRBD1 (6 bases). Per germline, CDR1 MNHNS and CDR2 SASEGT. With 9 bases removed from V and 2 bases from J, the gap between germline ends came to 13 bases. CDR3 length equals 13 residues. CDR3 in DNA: TGTGCCAGTGACCCCAGGGGAAACACTGAAGCTTTCTTT. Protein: CASDPRGNTEAFF.

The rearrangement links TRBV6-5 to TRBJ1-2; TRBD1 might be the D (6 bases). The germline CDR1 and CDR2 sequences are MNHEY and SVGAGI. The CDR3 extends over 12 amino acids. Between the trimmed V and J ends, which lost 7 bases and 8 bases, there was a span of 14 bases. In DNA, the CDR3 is TGTGCCAGCAAGATACGAACAGGGGGCTACACCTTC. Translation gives CASKIRTGGYTF.

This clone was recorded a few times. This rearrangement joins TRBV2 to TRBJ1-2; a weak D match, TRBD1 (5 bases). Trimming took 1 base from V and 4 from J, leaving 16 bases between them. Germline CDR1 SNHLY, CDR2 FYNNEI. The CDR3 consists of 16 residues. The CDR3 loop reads CASSEGQHSFVYGYTF. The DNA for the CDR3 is TGTGCCAGCAGTGAAGGACAGCACAGCTTCGTCTATGGCTACACCTTC.